The 28 T cell receptor beta chains reported below all come from one sample, sequenced in a study of breast tumors, draining lymph nodes, adjacent tissues. Samples came from axillary lymph nodes draining the breast cancer. TCRdb re-called the multiplex PCR reads through MiXCR, storing one row per CDR3 protein. The sample shows hundreds of thousands of distinct CDR3 sequences, approximately 29% of them seen only once. Sequencing was performed on axillary lymph node tissue. The source of these receptors is a female donor with breast cancer. Some clones in this sample may be carry-over from other donors' samples.

This clonotype was counted at least ten times. The chain uses TRBV4-1 and TRBJ2-3, with TRBD2 as a possible D gene (5 bases). Germline CDR1 and CDR2: MGHRA and YSYEKL. Trimming stripped 1 base from V and 7 bases from J, with 9 bases between. The CDR3 runs to 13 residues. CDR3 nucleotide sequence: TGCGCCAGCAGCCAAGTTACGGGATATACGCAGTATTTT. It encodes CASSQVTGYTQYF.

The table lists this clonotype with many counts. This chain connects TRBV12-5 to TRBJ2-1; possibly TRBD2 for D (5 bases). V lost 6 bases, J lost 6 bases, and 12 bases lay in between. CDR1 and CDR2 (germline): LGHNT, FRNRAP. This CDR3 comprises 13 residues. As DNA, the CDR3 is TGTGCTAGTGGGATCGGACTTGTCAATGAGCAGTTCTTC. Protein product: CASGIGLVNEQFF.

This clonotype was detected ten times or more. The CDR3: CASRTGGSYEQYF. The CDR3 DNA sequence: TGTGCCAGCCGCACAGGGGGCTCCTACGAGCAGTACTTC. The chain has TRBV6-5 and TRBJ2-7; TRBD1 matches at 8 bases. The germline V gene has CDR1 MNHEY and CDR2 SVGAGI. The CDR3 runs 13 residues. V lost 8 bases to trimming and J lost 0 bases; unmatched junction nucleotides: 3.

The table lists this clonotype with a count of one. The conserved phenylalanine or tryptophan normally closing the CDR3 is absent here, so this likely arose from a read error. The chain uses TRBV5-1 and TRBJ1-1, with D perhaps TRBD1 (5 bases). The CDR3 sequence is 16 residues long. Germline CDR1 SGHRS, CDR2 YFSETQ. Between the trimmed V and J ends, which lost 4 bases and 0 bases, there was a span of 16 bases. CDR3 sequence: CASSGGRPGMNTEAFS. The CDR3 nucleotides are TGCGCCAGCAGCGGTGGACGGCCAGGGATGAACACTGAAGCTTTCTCT.

This clonotype has at least ten counts. The chain carries TRBV24-1 and TRBJ2-7; perhaps TRBD1 as D (5 bases). CDR1 and CDR2 from the germline V gene are KGHDR and SFDVKD. The CDR3 is 15 residues long. V was pared by 5 bases and J by 2 bases, with 15 bases between. This CDR3 is CATSGSQGAPYEQYF. CDR3 in DNA: TGTGCCACCAGTGGGTCTCAGGGTGCACCCTACGAGCAGTACTTC.

About this clonotype itself: One junction end disagrees with the germline gene, perhaps due to a read error. This chain uses TRBV29-1 with TRBJ2-2, with 12 positions matching TRBD1. Germline V gives CDR1 SQVTM, CDR2 ANQGSEA. The CDR3 has 14 residues. The chain's CDR3 is CSLRDRGQVGELFF. The CDR3 DNA reads TGCAGCCTTAGGGACAGGGGGCAGGTCGGGGAGCTGTTTTTC.

This clonotype occurred many times. The rearrangement joins TRBV6-5 to TRBJ2-7; 11 nucleotides line up with TRBD2. This CDR3 has 15 amino acids. V was clipped by 4 bases and J by 4 bases; unmatched bases: 6. Germline V lookup: CDR1 MNHEY, CDR2 SVGAGI. The CDR3 bases are TGTGCCAGCAGTTCCGCGACTAGCGGGAAGTACGAGCAGTACTTC. Amino acids: CASSSATSGKYEQYF.

CDR3 amino acids: CASTASGSRKENTGELFF. The CDR3 DNA sequence: TGTGCCAGCACCGCTAGCGGGAGCCGCAAGGAGAACACCGGGGAGCTGTTTTTT. The gene calls are TRBV25-1 and TRBJ2-2, with 10 bases that match TRBD2. CDR1 and CDR2 (germline): MGHDK, SYGVNS. The CDR3 is made up of 18 amino acids. Unmatched junction bases numbered 12, after V lost 7 bases and J lost 1 base. Combining the CDR3 with reference TRBV25-1 and TRBJ2-2 gives the whole variable domain EADIYQTPRYLVIGTGKKITLECSQTMGHDKMYWYQQDPGMELHLIHYSYGVNSTEKGDLSSESTVSRIRTEHFPLTLESARPSHTSQYLCASTASGSRKENTGELFFGEGSRLTVL.

Points on this clonotype: Possible read error: a much larger clone is one base away. The rearrangement joins TRBV6-1 to TRBJ1-2; no definite D call. Trimming removed 5 bases at V and 8 bases at J, with 18 bases between. Germline CDR1 is MNHNS and CDR2 is SASEGT. This CDR3 spans 14 amino acids. The DNA of the CDR3 is TGTGCCAGCAGTCAAGGAAACCGAGAACAAGGCTACACCTTC. Translated: CASSQGNREQGYTF.

To note about this clonotype: Just one base apart from a much larger clone, this may be a read error. The rearrangement joins TRBV20-1 to TRBJ1-1; D is uncertain. V gave up 1 base and J gave up 1 base, with 7 bases separating them. The CDR3 covers 13 residues. Germline values: CDR1 DFQATT, CDR2 SNEGSKA (reference sequence). The DNA for the CDR3 is TGCAGTGCTAGAGTCCCGGGGAACACTGAAGCTTTCTTT. It yields the protein CSARVPGNTEAFF.

The chain employs TRBV30 and TRBJ1-6; no reliable D call. The CDR3 consists of 17 residues. Germline CDR1 reads GTSNPN; CDR2 reads SVGIG (reference sequence). Trimming shortened V by 0 bases and J by 7 bases, and 19 bases separated the two germline ends. The CDR3 coding sequence is TGTGCCTGGAGTGTCGGCGGGTCCGGGGAGAGGAATTCACCCCTCCACTTT. The encoded protein is CAWSVGGSGERNSPLHF.

The chain joins TRBV9 to TRBJ1-1; 8 bases map to TRBD1. Germline V lookup: CDR1 SGDLS, CDR2 YYNGEE. Trimming cost V 4 bases and J 0 bases; bases outside gene matches: 8. CDR3 length: 16 residues. CDR3 loop: CASSRGQVIMNTEAFF. The CDR3 region has the DNA TGTGCCAGCAGCCGGGGACAGGTTATAATGAACACTGAAGCTTTCTTT.

In its sample, this clonotype was seen many times. The gene calls are TRBV4-2 and TRBJ2-2; D perhaps matches TRBD1 (5 bases). Germline assignment: CDR1 LGHNA and CDR2 YNFKEQ. CDR3 length: 15 residues. Trimming left V 0 bases short and J 5 bases short, with 10 bases between. CDR3 in amino acids: CASSQDQAGTGELFF. CDR3 DNA: TGTGCCAGCAGCCAAGATCAGGCAGGGACCGGGGAGCTGTTTTTT.

This clonotype was detected ten times or more. The chain recombines TRBV5-5 with TRBJ1-4, with D perhaps TRBD1 (6 bases). Germline values: CDR1 SGHKS, CDR2 YYEKEE (reference sequence). Trimming left V 0 bases short and J 8 bases short, with 14 bases between. The CDR3 covers 15 residues. The CDR3 is CASSLAAGVGEKLFF. The CDR3, as DNA: TGTGCCAGCAGCTTGGCCGCAGGGGTCGGGGAAAAACTGTTTTTT.

This clonotype was seen more than once but under ten times. This chain connects TRBV10-1 to TRBJ2-1; TRBD1 aligns across 11 bases. Germline V CDR1 and CDR2: WNHNN, SYGVQD (reference sequence). The length of the CDR3 is 16 residues. The trim removed 4 bases at V and 3 bases at J, leaving 5 bases unmatched. Here the CDR3 DNA reads TGCGCCAGCAGTGGTACCGGGACAGGGGGCTACAATGAGCAGTTCTTC. It yields the protein CASSGTGTGGYNEQFF.

The V and J genes are TRBV7-9 and TRBJ1-3; D possibly corresponds to TRBD1 (5 bases). Trimming removed 5 bases from V and 11 bases from J, with 19 bases in between. CDR1 and CDR2 from the germline V gene are SEHNR and FQNEAQ (reference sequence). CDR3 size: 14 residues. The CDR3 sequence: CASSVGGRDYAIYF. The CDR3 region has the DNA TGTGCCAGCAGCGTAGGCGGCAGGGACTACGCCATATATTTT.

Ten or more counts support this clonotype. The rearrangement joins TRBV9 to TRBJ2-1; TRBD2 aligns across 11 bases. Germline CDR1 SGDLS, CDR2 YYNGEE. After removal of 2 bases from V and 5 bases from J, the junction contained 3 bases not matched to a gene. The CDR3 spans 15 residues. As DNA, the CDR3 is TGTGCCAGCAGCGTTACTAGCGGGAGAAACAATGAGCAGTTCTTC. It translates to CASSVTSGRNNEQFF.

At least ten counts were recorded for this clonotype. The chain has TRBV4-1 and TRBJ1-5; no reliable D call. V dropped 0 bases and J dropped 4 bases, with 19 bases sitting between them. Germline values: CDR1 MGHRA, CDR2 YSYEKL. The CDR3 has 18 amino acids. The CDR3 region is CASSQDHGSSSWNQPQHF. In DNA form, the CDR3 reads TGCGCCAGCAGCCAAGATCACGGGAGTTCGAGTTGGAATCAGCCCCAGCATTTT.

At least ten counts were recorded for this clonotype. The chain links TRBV4-2 to TRBJ2-3, with 8 bases that match TRBD1. The ends lost 4 bases at V and 3 bases at J; junction bases unmatched: 15. The germline gives CDR1 LGHNA, CDR2 YNFKEQ. This CDR3 comprises 18 residues. The CDR3 reads CASSLTPPRQGITDTQYF. CDR3 bases: TGTGCCAGCAGCCTTACTCCCCCGAGACAGGGGATTACAGATACGCAGTATTTT.

This clonotype was seen more than once but under ten times. In DNA, the CDR3 is TGTGCCAGCAGCTTGAGGGGGGACAGAAGTGAAGCTTTCTTT. Translated: CASSLRGDRSEAFF. J is TRBJ1-1 and V is TRBV7-2, with 7 bases that match TRBD1. The CDR3 contains 14 residues. CDR1 and CDR2 (germline): SGHTA, FQGNSA. V lost 3 bases to trimming and J lost 7 bases; unmatched junction nucleotides: 8.

Notes on this clonotype: In this CDR3 the conserved last residue, phenylalanine or tryptophan, is missing, so a read error is likely. The DNA is omitted, as the CDR3 cannot be located on it reliably, and the CDR3 follows TCRdb's listing. V usage is TRBV19 and J usage is TRBJ1-5; the table assigns TRBD1, which was not confirmed against the DNA. The CDR3 numbers 14 amino acids, ends counted. Germline V gives CDR1 LNHDA, CDR2 SQIVND (reference sequence). CDR3 residues: CASSLDRINQPQQD.

This clonotype was observed a handful of times. The chain uses TRBV29-1 and TRBJ1-1; D uncertain. The CDR3 length is 14 residues. Germline CDR1 reads SQVTM; CDR2 reads ANQGSEA. The germline V and J ends were trimmed by 4 bases and 1 base, with 13 bases remaining between them. The CDR3 spells CSVVRKVGNTEAFF. DNA of the CDR3: TGCAGCGTTGTGCGCAAGGTCGGGAACACTGAAGCTTTCTTT. Variable domain in full (rest from reference TRBV29-1 and TRBJ1-1): SAVISQKPSRDICQRGTSLTIQCQVDSQVTMMFWYRQQPGQSLTLIATANQGSEATYESGFVIDKFPISRPNLTFSTLTVSNMSPEDSSIYLCSVVRKVGNTEAFFGQGTRLTVV.

With regard to this clonotype: Since the CDR3 does not end with the conserved phenylalanine or tryptophan, this likely comes from a read error. It is unclear where the CDR3 begins or ends on the DNA, so no DNA is shown, and the CDR3 is as TCRdb lists it. This chain connects TRBV20-1 to TRBJ2-7; the table's D call, TRBD2, has no DNA check behind it. The CDR3 spans 8 amino acids, including both terminal residues. The germline V gene encodes CDR1 DFQATT and CDR2 SNEGSKA (reference sequence). CDR3 sequence: CSARGRAS.

With respect to this clonotype: This CDR3 fails to terminate in the conserved phenylalanine or tryptophan, so it likely reflects a read error. The chain employs TRBV28 and TRBJ2-1; D not resolved. Germline V gene sequence: CDR1 MDHEN, CDR2 SYDVKM. This CDR3 comprises 14 residues. Trimming left V 7 bases short and J 2 bases short, with 12 bases between. The chain's CDR3 is CASNPLMAYNEQFL. The CDR3 coding sequence is TGTGCCAGCAATCCCCTCATGGCCTACAATGAGCAGTTCCTC.

V usage is TRBV12-5 and J usage is TRBJ2-3; no clear D gene. V lost 4 bases, J lost 11 bases, and 7 bases lay in between. This CDR3 is built from 10 residues. Germline V gene data show CDR1 as LGHNT and CDR2 as FRNRAP. The CDR3, as DNA: TGTGCTAGTGGTTCCCTCCTGCAGTATTTT. It codes for CASGSLLQYF.

A note on this clonotype: Given a much more abundant clone one base away, this may be a read error. This chain uses TRBV5-5 with TRBJ2-2, with 10 nucleotides matching TRBD2. CDR3 length equals 16 residues. The V gene end was trimmed by 1 base and the J gene end by 6 bases; junction bases not matched to a gene: 6. CDR1 is SGHKS and CDR2 is YYEKEE in the germline V gene (reference sequence). In DNA form, the CDR3 reads TGTGCCAGCAGCTTGCACGCTAGCGGGAGTCCCGGGGAGCTGTTTTTT. This encodes CASSLHASGSPGELFF.

As concerns this clonotype: It may be a read error: a sequence one base away is much more abundant. This chain connects TRBV6-5 to TRBJ2-7; no definite D call. The CDR3 contains 13 residues. CDR1 is MNHEY, CDR2 SVGAGI, per germline. Trimming removed 6 bases at V and 7 bases at J, with 16 bases between. The CDR3 DNA sequence: TGTGCCAGCAGGGGCTGCCGAATTGGGGAGCAGTACTTC. Translating it yields CASRGCRIGEQYF.

This clonotype was counted at least ten times. V gene TRBV28 combines with J gene TRBJ2-7; 7 bases are shared with TRBD1. The CDR3 runs to 15 residues. From germline, CDR1 is MDHEN and CDR2 SYDVKM. With V trimmed by 6 bases and J by 2 bases, 10 bases remained unmatched. The CDR3, as DNA: TGTGCCAGCAGGGCTCGACAGGGCCAAACCTACGAGCAGTACTTC. Protein sequence: CASRARQGQTYEQYF.